The present T cell receptor beta chain was sequenced within a study of T cell changes during pregnancy in multiple sclerosis. Clones were sequenced by immunoSEQ multiplex PCR, and TCRdb holds only the in-frame ones, with some missing. The table has roughly 50,000 clones, 85% to 95% seen once. V lost 1 base and J lost 2, with 12 bases in between. CDR3 length equals 16 residues. Germline CDR1 is MNHNY and CDR2 is SVGAGI (reference sequence). Sequencing was performed on CD4+ T cells from peripheral blood mononuclear cells, taken in the third trimester of pregnancy. The gene calls are TRBV6-6 and TRBJ1-5; weak D call: TRBD1 (5 bases). The TCR originated in a female donor with multiple sclerosis, enrolled in a pregnancy study. CDR3 sequence (DNA): TGTGCCAGCAGTTACTGTGGGGCAGGGTGCAATCAGCCCCAGCATTTT. This translates into CASSYCGAGCNQPQHF.